Listed below are T cell receptor beta chains from one sample, sequenced in a study of cytomegalovirus exposure and HLA in healthy donors. The protocol was immunoSEQ multiplex PCR, while the TCRdb copy is restricted to in-frame clones and leaves out a portion. The top ten clones hold approximately 0.7% of a sample with about 180,000 clones, 70% to 80% of them seen once. What was sequenced was PBMCs. The receptor set was obtained from a woman between 40 and 55 years old in good health and CMV-seronegative. CDR3s include the opening cysteine and the closing phenylalanine or tryptophan. Each record gives: V gene, J gene, D gene, CDR3 protein. D genes are given only for firm matches.

TRBV19,TRBJ1-4,NA,CASSPGSAQELFF
TRBV4-2,TRBJ2-1,TRBD2,CASSQEAGPYNEQFF
TRBV7-8,TRBJ2-1,TRBD2,CASSLEVGTSGSYEQFF
TRBV5-6,TRBJ1-4,TRBD1,CASSGGTGGREKLFF
TRBV5-6,TRBJ2-3,NA,CASSLGAWGGTDTQYF
TRBV6-1,TRBJ2-1,NA,CASSEVQNWRNEQFF
TRBV5-1,TRBJ2-1,TRBD2,CASSSLAGENNEQFF
TRBV27,TRBJ2-6,NA,CASSLSGANVLTF
TRBV4-2,TRBJ2-1,TRBD2,CASSQEAPAGGTRTGDEQFF
TRBV15,TRBJ2-6,TRBD1,CATRTDRASGANVLTF
TRBV11-1,TRBJ2-7,NA,CASSLAGGLRSYEQYF
TRBV29-1,TRBJ2-7,TRBD1,CAGTGGYEQYF
TRBV7-9,TRBJ1-1,NA,CASSLGTTEAFF
TRBV6-5,TRBJ2-7,NA,CASSLQDGSSYEQYF
TRBV28,TRBJ1-2,NA,CASSPDGVRYGYTF
TRBV5-1,TRBJ2-1,TRBD2,CASSVVRSGGTNEQFF
TRBV6-5,TRBJ1-2,TRBD1,CASSYSRTGRGYTF
TRBV27,TRBJ2-7,TRBD2,CASSSLAGVLRHEQYF
TRBV28,TRBJ2-7,NA,CASSPARARPSEQYF
TRBV19,TRBJ1-2,TRBD1,CASTLGTVNYGYTF
TRBV6-6,TRBJ1-2,NA,CASSFRGANYGYTF
TRBV2,TRBJ2-7,TRBD1,CASSTGVGYEQYF
TRBV7-8,TRBJ1-5,TRBD1,CASSSRRPGQGLRNQPQHF
TRBV5-4,TRBJ1-1,NA,CASSLQQTEAFF
TRBV5-1,TRBJ1-1,NA,CASSSSSNTEAFF
TRBV2,TRBJ2-2,NA,CASSEGQGYTGELFF
TRBV5-1,TRBJ2-1,TRBD2,CASSLVMGLAGDNEQFF
TRBV20-1,TRBJ1-1,NA,CSARVPTEAFF
TRBV2,TRBJ1-5,NA,CASSERSGRVGNQPQHF
TRBV5-1,TRBJ1-4,TRBD1,CASSLGDRGAEKLFF
TRBV6-1,TRBJ2-3,NA,CASSESLPSTDTQYF
TRBV11-2,TRBJ2-1,NA,CASSKDVVPTPHEQFF
TRBV9,TRBJ2-3,NA,CASSRLRITDTQYF
TRBV5-5,TRBJ2-7,NA,CASSSLPPGEQYF
TRBV27,TRBJ2-7,NA,CASSPQGRVVYEQYF
TRBV10-3,TRBJ1-1,TRBD1,CAISESGTGVGTEAFF
TRBV7-9,TRBJ2-1,NA,CSSSGNGDGQNYNEQFF
TRBV5-1,TRBJ2-7,TRBD1,CASSPLGDRGSFEQYF
TRBV11-3,TRBJ2-7,NA,CASSLNREGEQYF
TRBV4-1,TRBJ2-2,TRBD2,CASSLNPGLGPGELFF
TRBV2,TRBJ1-2,TRBD1,CAITDRVDGYTF
TRBV19,TRBJ1-2,TRBD1,CASSTPRTGGTNYGYTF
TRBV28,TRBJ1-1,NA,CASSLFVGPINTEAFF
TRBV7-9,TRBJ2-1,NA,CSSSLVRAYAEQFF
TRBV7-8,TRBJ2-1,TRBD2,CASSRQLAGSSYNEQFF